Listed here are 18 T cell receptor beta chains from one sample, sequenced in a study of control samples from healthy donors and cancer patients. Assay used: immunoSEQ multiplex PCR; TCRdb lists only in-frame clones, some missing. The table includes about 220,000 clones, about 94% detected once. Sequenced sample: blood. Receptors originate from a man aged 45-65 years in good health.

The sample holds one count of this clone. The chain is built from TRBV6-6 and TRBJ1-5; 7 bases are shared with TRBD1. This CDR3 comprises 14 residues. J lost 5 bases, V lost 7 bases, and 8 bases had no gene match. CDR1 is MNHNY and CDR2 is SVGAGI in the germline V gene (reference sequence). The CDR3 here is CASNLKGAYQPQHF. The CDR3 DNA reads TGTGCCAGCAACTTAAAGGGGGCCTATCAGCCCCAGCATTTT.

V is TRBV5-5 and J is TRBJ2-7, with D maybe TRBD1 (5 bases). V was clipped by 2 bases and J by 1 base, with 10 bases between them. The CDR3 is 14 residues long. Germline assignment: CDR1 SGHKS and CDR2 YYEKEE (reference sequence). The CDR3 DNA reads as TGTGCCAGCAGCTTAGCGACAGCTTCCTACGAGCAGTACGTC. Its translation is CASSLATASYEQYV.

This chain connects TRBV2 to TRBJ1-5; perhaps TRBD1 as D (6 bases). The CDR3 covers 16 residues. Per germline, CDR1 SNHLY and CDR2 FYNNEI. Trimming stripped 6 bases from V and 1 base from J, with 16 bases between. CDR3 in amino acids: CASRPDSPWSNQPQHF. As DNA, the CDR3 is TGTGCCAGCAGGCCGGACAGCCCTTGGAGCAATCAGCCCCAGCATTTT. The entire variable domain, with the rest obtained from reference TRBV2 and TRBJ1-5, is as follows: EPEVTQTPSHQVTQMGQEVILRCVPISNHLYFYWYRQILGQKVEFLVSFYNNEISEKSEIFDDQFSVERPDGSNFTLKIRSTKLEDSAMYFCASRPDSPWSNQPQHFGDGTRLSIL.

This chain links TRBV20-1 with TRBJ1-3; no clear D. V was clipped by 3 bases and J by 6 bases, with 12 bases between them. Germline V gene data show CDR1 as DFQATT and CDR2 as SNEGSKA (reference sequence). The CDR3 loop spans 13 amino acids. CDR3: CSASAPFANTIYF. CDR3 DNA sequence: TGCAGTGCTAGTGCACCCTTCGCAAACACCATATATTTT.

The chain combines TRBV2 with TRBJ2-5; the D gene is possibly TRBD2 (6 bases). Germline values: CDR1 SNHLY, CDR2 FYNNEI. The CDR3 covers 13 residues. Trimming stripped 6 bases from V and 5 bases from J, with 13 bases between. CDR3 residues: CASRRLEAETQYF. CDR3 nucleotide sequence: TGTGCCAGCAGAAGACTAGAAGCGGAGACCCAGTACTTC. Full variable domain (outside the CDR3, taken from reference TRBV2 and TRBJ2-5): EPEVTQTPSHQVTQMGQEVILRCVPISNHLYFYWYRQILGQKVEFLVSFYNNEISEKSEIFDDQFSVERPDGSNFTLKIRSTKLEDSAMYFCASRRLEAETQYFGPGTRLLVL.

The rearrangement uses TRBV6-5 and TRBJ1-5, with D uncertain. Trimming removed 2 bases from V and 0 bases from J, with 8 bases in between. This CDR3 has 15 residues. CDR1 and CDR2 (germline): MNHEY, SVGAGI. The CDR3 nucleotides read TGTGCCAGCAGTTACAGATTCGATAGCAATCAGCCCCAGCATTTT. It codes for CASSYRFDSNQPQHF.

The V and J genes are TRBV10-1 and TRBJ2-5, with 7 positions matching TRBD2. Germline CDR1 reads WNHNN; CDR2 reads SYGVQD (reference sequence). The CDR3 spans 15 residues. With V trimmed by 0 bases and J by 5 bases, 6 bases remained unmatched. The CDR3 here is CASSESMGGRETQYF. The CDR3 region has the DNA TGCGCCAGCAGTGAGTCGATGGGAGGGAGGGAGACCCAGTACTTC.

J is TRBJ1-2 and V is TRBV5-6, with a possible D match to TRBD1 (5 bases). The V end was cut by 4 bases, the J end by 4 bases, with 11 bases between. The CDR3 spans 13 residues. The germline CDR1 and CDR2 sequences are SGHDT and YYEEEE. The DNA for the CDR3 is TGTGCCAGCAGCAACAGACAGCCCTATGGCTACACCTTC. Residues: CASSNRQPYGYTF.

The chain employs TRBV7-2 and TRBJ2-5; D remains unclear. The CDR3 loop spans 14 amino acids. Germline CDR1 is SGHTA and CDR2 is FQGNSA. V lost 3 bases, J lost 0 bases, and 8 bases lay in between. CDR3 nucleotides: TGTGCCAGCAGCTTTAATCCCTACCAAGAGACCCAGTACTTC. Translated, it gives CASSFNPYQETQYF.

This rearrangement joins TRBV20-1 to TRBJ2-3; D gene unclear. In germline, CDR1 is DFQATT, CDR2 SNEGSKA (reference sequence). The V end lost 3 bases, the J end lost 0 bases, and 13 bases lay between the germline ends. This CDR3 has 15 residues. This CDR3 is CSASRPRASTDTQYF. CDR3 sequence (DNA): TGCAGTGCTAGTCGGCCTAGAGCTAGCACAGATACGCAGTATTTT.

This chain joins TRBV9 and TRBJ1-2; D not resolved. CDR3 length: 13 amino acids. Trimming left V 0 bases short and J 5 bases short, with 8 bases between. Germline V lookup: CDR1 SGDLS, CDR2 YYNGEE. CDR3 sequence reads: CASSVATRYGYTF. The CDR3 DNA follows: TGTGCCAGCAGCGTAGCTACGAGGTATGGCTACACCTTC.

The V call is TRBV28, the J call TRBJ1-3; weak D call: TRBD1 (5 bases). The CDR3 spans 16 residues. The V end lost 2 bases, the J end lost 0 bases, and 11 bases lay between the germline ends. The germline V gene has CDR1 MDHEN and CDR2 SYDVKM. The CDR3 DNA follows: TGTGCCAGCAGTTTACCGGGACCAACCTCTGGAAACACCATATATTTT. This encodes CASSLPGPTSGNTIYF.

This chain connects TRBV9 to TRBJ1-2, with D uncertain. The CDR3 runs 12 residues. The V and J ends lost 5 bases and 5 bases respectively, with 10 bases between them. The germline CDR1 and CDR2 sequences are SGDLS and YYNGEE. This CDR3 reads CASSASGYGYTF. CDR3 nucleotides: TGTGCCAGCAGTGCCTCTGGATATGGCTACACCTTC. Drawing the rest from reference TRBV9 and TRBJ1-2, the complete variable domain is DSGVTQTPKHLITATGQRVTLRCSPRSGDLSVYWYQQSLDQGLQFLIQYYNGEERAKGNILERFSAQQFPDLHSELNLSSLELGDSALYFCASSASGYGYTFGSGTRLTVV.

The rearrangement joins TRBV6-5 to TRBJ2-1; TRBD1 might be the D (6 bases). The CDR3 totals 14 residues. Germline V gene lookup returns CDR1 MNHEY and CDR2 SVGAGI. The V end was cut by 6 bases, the J end by 9 bases, with 18 bases between. The CDR3 protein is CASRLGGSVGEQFF. In DNA form, the CDR3 reads TGTGCCAGCAGGTTAGGGGGAAGTGTGGGTGAGCAGTTCTTC.

CDR3 sequence (DNA): TGCGCCAGCAGCTTGGAGGGATCAGGGGTTTTCTACACCTTC. Protein: CASSLEGSGVFYTF. The V call is TRBV5-1, the J call TRBJ1-2, with D possibly TRBD1 on 6 matching bases. Trimming left V 0 bases short and J 10 bases short, with 16 bases between. The CDR3 extends over 14 amino acids. CDR1 and CDR2 from the germline V gene are SGHRS and YFSETQ.

This chain joins TRBV3-1 (or the pseudogene TRBV3-2) and TRBJ1-1, with D hard to call. CDR3 length equals 17 residues. V lost 0 bases, J lost 4 bases, and 18 bases lay in between. Germline CDR1 and CDR2: LGHDT and YNNKEL (reference sequence). In DNA, the CDR3 is TGTGCCAGCAGCCAAGATTATTTTACCCTCCCGGGCACTGAAGCTTTCTTT. This gives the protein CASSQDYFTLPGTEAFF.

The J gene is TRBJ1-1, the V gene TRBV28; D is unclear. The CDR3 covers 16 residues. Trimming stripped 2 bases from V and 1 base from J, with 14 bases between. In germline, CDR1 is MDHEN, CDR2 SYDVKM. The DNA for the CDR3 is TGTGCCAGCAGTTTACTCCCCCTCTCATCGAACACTGAAGCTTTCTTT. It translates to CASSLLPLSSNTEAFF. The full variable domain, its missing parts supplied by reference TRBV28 and TRBJ1-1, is DVKVTQSSRYLVKRTGEKVFLECVQDMDHENMFWYRQDPGLGLRLIYFSYDVKMKEKGDIPEGYSVSREKKERFSLILESASTNQTSMYLCASSLLPLSSNTEAFFGQGTRLTVV.

The J gene is TRBJ2-2, the V gene TRBV5-6; D gene unclear. The CDR3 has 14 residues. Germline CDR1 and CDR2: SGHDT and YYEEEE. Trimming took 0 bases from V and 2 from J, leaving 5 bases between them. In DNA, the CDR3 is TGTGCCAGCAGCTTGGCGCTTAACACCGGGGAGCTGTTTTTT. It translates to CASSLALNTGELFF.